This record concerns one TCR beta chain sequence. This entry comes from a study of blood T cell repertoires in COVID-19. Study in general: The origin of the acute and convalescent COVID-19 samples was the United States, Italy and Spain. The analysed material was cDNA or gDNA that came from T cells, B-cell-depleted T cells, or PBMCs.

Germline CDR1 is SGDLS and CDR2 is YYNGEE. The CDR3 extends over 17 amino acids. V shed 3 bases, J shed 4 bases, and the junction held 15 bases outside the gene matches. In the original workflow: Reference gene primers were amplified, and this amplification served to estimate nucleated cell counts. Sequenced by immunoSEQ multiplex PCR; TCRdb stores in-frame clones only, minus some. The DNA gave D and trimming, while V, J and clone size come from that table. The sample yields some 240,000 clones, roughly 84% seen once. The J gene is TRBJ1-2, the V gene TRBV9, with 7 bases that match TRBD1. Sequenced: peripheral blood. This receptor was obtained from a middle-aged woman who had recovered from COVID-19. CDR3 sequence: CASSARPRGDIVYGYTF. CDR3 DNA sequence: TGTGCCAGCAGCGCCCGTCCCAGGGGGGATATCGTCTATGGCTACACCTTC.